This record looks at one T cell receptor beta chain sequence and its context. No antigen is known for it. The CDR3 length is 19 residues. Germline V gene data show CDR1 as SGHRS and CDR2 as YFSETQ. The trim removed 3 bases at V and 1 base at J, leaving 18 bases unmatched. The sample belongs to a study of vaccination effects on CD4 cells after COVID-19. TCRdb keeps only in-frame clones here, not all; method: immunoSEQ multiplex PCR. The sample yields 70,000 to 85,000 clones, about 81% seen once. Antigen-specific CD4+ T cells were expanded (with viral peptide pools) by the ViraFEST assay ahead of sequencing. Upon completion of around ten days in culture, CD4+ T cells were isolated. Participants were given two doses of BNT162b2 or mRNA-1273 vaccine. Negative nucleocapsid antibody tests before and after vaccination confirmed no previous SARS-CoV-2 infection. Days 3 and 7 were when half the medium was replaced with IL-2 medium.

This receptor was taken from a human donor who received a COVID-19 vaccine. The V gene is TRBV5-1, the J gene TRBJ1-2; 7 bases are a match to TRBD1. The source material was CD4+ T cells from PBMCs cultured with HCoV-229E spike peptides, sampled after COVID-19 vaccination. In DNA, the CDR3 is TGCGCCAGCAGCTGGAATGTACGACAGGGTAACATCGGTAACTATGGCTACACCTTC. The encoded protein is CASSWNVRQGNIGNYGYTF.